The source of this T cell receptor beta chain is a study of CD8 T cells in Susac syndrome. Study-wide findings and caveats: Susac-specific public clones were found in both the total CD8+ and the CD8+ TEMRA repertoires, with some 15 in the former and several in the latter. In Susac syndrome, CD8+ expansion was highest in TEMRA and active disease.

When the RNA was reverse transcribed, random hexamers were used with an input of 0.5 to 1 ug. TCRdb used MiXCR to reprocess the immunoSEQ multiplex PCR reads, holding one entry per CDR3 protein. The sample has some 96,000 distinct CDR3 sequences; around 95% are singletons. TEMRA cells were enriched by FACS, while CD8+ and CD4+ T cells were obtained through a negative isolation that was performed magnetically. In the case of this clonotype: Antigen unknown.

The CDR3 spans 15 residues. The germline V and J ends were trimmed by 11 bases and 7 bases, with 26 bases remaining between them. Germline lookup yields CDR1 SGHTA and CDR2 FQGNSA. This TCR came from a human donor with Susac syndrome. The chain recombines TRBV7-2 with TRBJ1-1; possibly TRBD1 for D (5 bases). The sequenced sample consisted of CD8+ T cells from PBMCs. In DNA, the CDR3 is TGTGCCCTTCGTGGGGCCCCACGCACCAAGAATGAAGCTTTCTTT. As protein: CALRGAPRTKNEAFF.